The T cell receptor beta chain described here comes from a study of cytotoxic CD8 clonotypes in ibrutinib-treated CLL. Across the whole study: When averaged across all of the samples, the counts came to some 250,000 productive templates and 86,000 or so productive rearrangements.

On this clone itself: The antigen remains unidentified.

Broader study findings: Baseline clonality exceeded age-matched healthy donors and tracked circulating CD8+ T-cell counts. Under therapy, public clonotypes either contracted or stayed stable, and they were uncommon.

Sequenced by immunoSEQ multiplex PCR; TCRdb stores in-frame clones only, minus some. The table has about 14,000 clones, 70% seen once. This CDR3 is built from 15 residues. Germline V gene data show CDR1 as MNHEY and CDR2 as SVGAGI. The junction had 16 bases not matched to a gene; V was cut back by 10 bases and J by 8 bases. The sequenced sample was PBMCs, obtained before ibrutinib treatment. This TCR was recovered from a human donor with chronic lymphocytic leukemia. The chain carries TRBV6-5 and TRBJ2-7, with 11 bases fitting TRBD1. The CDR3 DNA reads as TGTGCCACCCTACCCCCGGGACAGGGGGGGAGAAAGCAGTACTTC. This encodes CATLPPGQGGRKQYF.